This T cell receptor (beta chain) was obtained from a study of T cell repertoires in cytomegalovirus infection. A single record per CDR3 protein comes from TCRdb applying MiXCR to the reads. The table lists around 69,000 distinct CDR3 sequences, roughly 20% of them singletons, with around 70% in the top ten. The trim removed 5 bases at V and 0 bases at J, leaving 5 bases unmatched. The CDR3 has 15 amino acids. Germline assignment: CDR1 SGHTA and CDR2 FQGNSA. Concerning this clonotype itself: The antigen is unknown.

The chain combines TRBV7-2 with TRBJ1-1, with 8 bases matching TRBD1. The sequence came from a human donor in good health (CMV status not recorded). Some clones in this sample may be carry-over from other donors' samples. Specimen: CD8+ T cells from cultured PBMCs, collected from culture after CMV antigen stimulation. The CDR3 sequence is CASSPRQGMNTEAFF. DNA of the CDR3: TGTGCCAGCAGCCCCCGACAGGGGATGAACACTGAAGCTTTCTTT.